The rows below give T cell receptor beta chains drawn from one sample of a study of graft-versus-host responses after intestinal transplantation. Generated by immunoSEQ multiplex PCR, the TCRdb table keeps only in-frame clones and is missing some. The sample lists more than 100,000 clones, about 93% occurring once. What these receptors recognize is not known. Source: unstimulated CD4+ T cells sorted from spleen or lymph node cells, taken before intestinal transplant. Receptors were obtained from a human donor who received an intestinal transplant. Each CDR3 is given with its conserved first and last residue. Each record gives: clone size, J gene, V gene, D gene, CDR3 DNA, CDR3 protein. The D gene is left open where the match is weak. Size tells how often a clone was seen (once, few, many) or the class of an expanded clone, and some rows leave it out.

>.|TRBJ2-6|TRBV5-6|.
TGTGCCAGCAGCCTTATGGGACGCCTCTCTGGGGCCAACGTCCTGACTTTC
CASSLMGRLSGANVLTF
>.|TRBJ1-1|TRBV18|.
TGTGCCAGCTCACCAACGACCACGAACACTGAAGCTTTCTTT
CASSPTTTNTEAFF
>.|TRBJ2-3|TRBV27|.
TGTGCCAGCAGTTTTAACTGTGGTTGGGAAAGGAACGCAGATACGCAGTATTTT
CASSFNCGWERNADTQYF
>.|TRBJ2-3|TRBV6-6|.
TGTGCCAGCAGTTACTCAAGGACAGGGAGGGATTTT
CASSYSRTGRDF
>.|TRBJ2-1|TRBV4-2|TRBD2
TGTGCCAGCAGCCAAGATGAGGTAGCGGGAGGGTACAATGAGCAGTTCTTC
CASSQDEVAGGYNEQFF
>.|TRBJ2-5|TRBV27|.
TGTGCCAGCAGATCCTATCTAGCGTACCTGGGGGAGACCCAGTACTTC
CASRSYLAYLGETQYF
>.|TRBJ2-1|TRBV2|TRBD2
TGTGCCAGCAGGGGATCGGGATACCAAGATACTAGCGGGAGGGCAAATGAGCAGTTCTTC
CASRGSGYQDTSGRANEQFF
>.|TRBJ2-7|TRBV6-5|.
TGTGCCAGCAGTCAGCGGAGCCCCCCTGACGAGCAGTACTTC
CASSQRSPPDEQYF
>.|TRBJ2-5|TRBV5-1|TRBD2
TGCGCCAGCAGCTTGGCGACTAGCCCTGGGGAGACCCAGTACTTC
CASSLATSPGETQYF
>.|TRBJ2-5|TRBV2|.
TGTGCCAGCAGCCCCCGAAGAGCCACTATCCAAGAGACCCAGTACTTC
CASSPRRATIQETQYF
>.|TRBJ2-3|TRBV5-1|.
TGCGCCAGCAGCACAGTAGTGGGGACCGAAAACACAGATACGCAGTATTTT
CASSTVVGTENTDTQYF
>.|TRBJ2-7|TRBV2|TRBD1
TGTGCCAGCAGTGAAATCCAGGGGGCCGACGAGCAGTACTTC
CASSEIQGADEQYF
>.|TRBJ2-5|TRBV5-1|TRBD1
TGCGCCAGCAGCCTCCGGGACAGGGGCCAAGAGACCCAGTACTTC
CASSLRDRGQETQYF
>once|TRBJ2-1|TRBV7-6|.
TGTGCCAGCAGCCTACGGACGGAGCAGTTCTTC
CASSLRTEQFF
>.|TRBJ2-6|TRBV7-3|.
TGTGCCAGCAGCTCCAACTCTGGGGCCAACGTCCTGACTTTC
CASSSNSGANVLTF